The subject of this entry is one TCR beta chain. It has no known antigen specificity. Per-base quality was not reported, and no clone a single base away is much larger than it. The data derive from a study of CD8+CD57+ T cells in acquired aplastic anemia (dated by TCRdb to the late 2010s). General notes on the study: Extracted DNA from sorted CD4+ and CD8+ cells averaged around 3.3 ug, ranging from roughly 0.17 to 30 ug. Healthy donor samples averaged about 10 million reads for CD4+ and under 14 million for CD8+ cells.

The full study reports these points: No significant difference in CD8+ Simpson's diversity was found between patients and healthy controls (P=0.060). Although 25 to 30 CD8+ CDR3 sequences were shared by patients and controls, these sequences appeared highly expressed in patients and within the immunodominant clones of patients.

Based on the germline V gene, the CDR1 and CDR2 sequences are SNHLY and FYNNEI. The cysteine opens and the phenylalanine closes a CDR3 of 12 amino acids. Solely the CDR3 DNA is kept, with 36 bases framed from the first base. V sheds 8 bases and J sheds 6 bases, leaving 13 bases between their ends. In this study, sorted CD4+ and CD8+ T cells from the blood of healthy subjects and of severe aplastic anemia patients had their TCR repertoires deep-sequenced. Ficoll-Paque density gradient centrifugation was used to isolate peripheral blood mononuclear cells. Before DNA extraction, CD4+ and CD8+ T cells were sorted by FACS or by magnetic beads. TCR beta VDJ combination and CDR3 sequence profiling used genomic DNA as the template. An Illumina HiSeq 2000 was used for TCR repertoire sequencing. The authors' pipeline ran thus. Repertoires were assessed using TRBV/TRBJ rearrangement plots, CDR3 size and DJ length profiles, and Simpson's diversity index. The most abundant DNA sequence in the deep sequencing data was defined as the immunodominant clone. CDR3 amino acid sequences were screened for sharing across subjects and were compared with published repertoires and the VDJdb database. The public reads were reanalyzed by TCRdb: fastp trimming at Q25, MiXCR alignment, in-frame beta chains only. Every CDR3 protein is listed once, alongside the most common genes and DNA of its rows. These V and J calls originate from TCRdb's pipeline instead of the authors' own analysis. The sample table shows about 110,000 distinct CDR3 sequences, and 40% to 65% are seen once. The leading ten clones occupy 25% to 35% of the sample.

The TCR sequence derives from a human donor in good health, serving as a control. Sequenced material: sorted CD4+, CD8+, or CD8+CD57+ T cells (not recorded which) from PBMCs. Recombination linked TRBV2 to TRBJ1-2, with the D segment identity uncertain. CDR3 protein: CASSTPGDGYTF. The DNA reads as follows: TGTGCCAGCTCAACCCCTGGAGATGGCTACACCTTC.